This T cell receptor beta chain was obtained from a study of T cell responses to AZD1222 COVID-19 vaccine. The study's findings and limits: Sampling that yielded the repertoires occurred only after the peak T cell response.

As for this clone: What it binds is unknown.

Sequenced by immunoSEQ multiplex PCR; TCRdb stores in-frame clones only, minus some. The table shows about 67,000 clones, with roughly four fifths occurring only once. V gave up 1 base and J gave up 6 bases, with 10 bases separating them. From germline, CDR1 is SGHTA and CDR2 FQGNSA. This CDR3 contains 13 residues. The sequence derives from an adult who received the AZD1222 COVID-19 vaccine. The rearrangement links TRBV7-2 to TRBJ2-7; the D is unclear. The specimen was peripheral blood, collected 28 days after the second AZD1222 dose. In nucleotides, the CDR3 is TGTGCCAGCAGCTTAGGCCTGACTGGCGAGCAGTACTTC. Protein product: CASSLGLTGEQYF.